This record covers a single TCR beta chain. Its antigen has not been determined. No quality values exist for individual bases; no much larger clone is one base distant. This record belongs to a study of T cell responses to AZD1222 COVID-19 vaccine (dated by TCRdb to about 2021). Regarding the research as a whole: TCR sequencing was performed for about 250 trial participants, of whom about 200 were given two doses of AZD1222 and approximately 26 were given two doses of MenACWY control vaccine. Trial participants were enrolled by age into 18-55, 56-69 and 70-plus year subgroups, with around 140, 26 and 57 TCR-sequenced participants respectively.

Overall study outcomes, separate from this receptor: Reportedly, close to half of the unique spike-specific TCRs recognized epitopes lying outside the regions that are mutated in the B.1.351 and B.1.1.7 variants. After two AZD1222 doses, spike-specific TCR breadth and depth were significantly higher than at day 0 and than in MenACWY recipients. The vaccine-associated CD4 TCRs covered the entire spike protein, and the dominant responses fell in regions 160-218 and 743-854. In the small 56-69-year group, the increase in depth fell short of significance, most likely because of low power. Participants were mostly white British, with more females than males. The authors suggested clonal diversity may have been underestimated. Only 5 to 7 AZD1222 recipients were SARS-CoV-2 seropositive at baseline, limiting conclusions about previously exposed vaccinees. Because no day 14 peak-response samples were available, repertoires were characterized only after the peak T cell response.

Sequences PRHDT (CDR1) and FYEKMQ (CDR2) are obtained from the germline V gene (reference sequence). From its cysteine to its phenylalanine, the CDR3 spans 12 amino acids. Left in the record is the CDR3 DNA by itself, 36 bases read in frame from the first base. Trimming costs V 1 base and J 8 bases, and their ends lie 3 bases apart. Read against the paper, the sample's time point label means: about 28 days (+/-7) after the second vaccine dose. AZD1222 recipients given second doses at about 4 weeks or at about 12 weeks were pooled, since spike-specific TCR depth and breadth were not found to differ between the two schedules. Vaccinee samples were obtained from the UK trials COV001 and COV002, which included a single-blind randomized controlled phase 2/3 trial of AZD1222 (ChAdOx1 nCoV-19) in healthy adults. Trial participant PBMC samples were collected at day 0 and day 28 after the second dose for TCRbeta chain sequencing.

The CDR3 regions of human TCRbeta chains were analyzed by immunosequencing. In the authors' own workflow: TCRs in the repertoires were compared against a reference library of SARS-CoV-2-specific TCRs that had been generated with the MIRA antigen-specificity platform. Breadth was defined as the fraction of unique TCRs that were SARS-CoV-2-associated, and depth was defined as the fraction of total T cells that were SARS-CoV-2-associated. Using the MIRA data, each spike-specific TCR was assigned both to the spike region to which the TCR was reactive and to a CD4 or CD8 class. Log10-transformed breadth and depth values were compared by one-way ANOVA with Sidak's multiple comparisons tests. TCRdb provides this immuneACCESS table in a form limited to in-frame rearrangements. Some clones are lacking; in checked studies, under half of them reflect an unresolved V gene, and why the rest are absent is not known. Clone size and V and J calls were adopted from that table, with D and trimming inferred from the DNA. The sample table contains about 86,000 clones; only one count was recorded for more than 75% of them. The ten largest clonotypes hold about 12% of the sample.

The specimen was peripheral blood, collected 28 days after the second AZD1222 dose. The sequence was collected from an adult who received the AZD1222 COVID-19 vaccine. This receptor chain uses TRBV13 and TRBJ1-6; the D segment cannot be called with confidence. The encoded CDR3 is CASSLDDSPLHF. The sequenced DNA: TGTGCCAGCAGCTTAGATGATTCACCCCTCCACTTT.